The sequence of this T cell receptor (beta chain) was determined in a study of OX40 agonist ivuxolimab in advanced cancers. General observations from the study: Relative to CD4+ cells, CD8+ T cells on average had more expanded clones. Certain nonresponding patients likewise had low normalized T-cell clonal expansion. Circulating CD4+ and CD8+ T cells showed clonal expansion by week 6 at 0.1 to 3.0 mg/kg.

It was autoimmune disease history or systemic immunosuppression that excluded patients. Sequenced by immunoSEQ multiplex PCR; TCRdb stores in-frame clones only, minus some. The table includes some 46,000 clones, 80% detected once. To note about this clone: The antigen remains unidentified.

From germline, CDR1 is GTSNPN and CDR2 SVGIG (reference sequence). This CDR3 spans 14 amino acids. Trimming took off 5 bases at V and 5 bases at J, with 18 bases between the two ends. Source: CD4+ or CD8+ T cells sorted from blood, taken in a trial of the OX40 agonist ivuxolimab. This clonotype was sampled from an adult with an advanced solid tumor such as melanoma, head and neck, liver or kidney cancer. This rearrangement joins TRBV30 to TRBJ2-5; D is perhaps TRBD2 (7 bases). The CDR3, as DNA: TGTGCCTGGGCGTCGGGGGGCAAGGGGGAGACCCAGTACTTC. Translating it yields CAWASGGKGETQYF.